These T cell receptor beta chains were read from a single sample in a study of shared clonotypes between healthy human individuals. Clones were read by immunoSEQ multiplex PCR, and TCRdb kept only the in-frame ones, dropping some. The profile shows around 2,000,000 clones, roughly 96% of them singletons. The sample comprised naive CD4+ T cells sorted from blood. The receptors originated from a young man in good health. Each CDR3 is given with its conserved first and last residue. The D gene is left open where the match is weak. The size field is filled for only some rows; it gives once, few, many or a size class.

TGTGCCAGCAGCTTGGCCATAACAGAGCTTTCGAACACTGAAGCTTTCTTT CASSLAITELSNTEAFF TRBJ1-1 . TRBV5-6 once
TGTGCCAGCAGCTTAAGAGATTTAGGGTTGGATACGCAGTATTTT CASSLRDLGLDTQYF TRBJ2-3 . TRBV7-2 once
TGCGCCAGCAGCCCGGGTACAGGGGGCATGAACACTGAAGCTTTCTTT CASSPGTGGMNTEAFF TRBJ1-1 TRBD1 TRBV5-1 once
TGTGCCAGCAGGGACAAGGCATTCACAGATACGCAGTATTTT CASRDKAFTDTQYF TRBJ2-3 . TRBV2 .
TGTGCCAGCTTTTGGGACAGGGGGGACTACGAGCAGTACTTC CASFWDRGDYEQYF TRBJ2-7 . TRBV21-1 .
TGTGCCAGTAGTCAGGCGGGAGTGAACAATCAGCCCCAGCATTTT CASSQAGVNNQPQHF TRBJ1-5 . TRBV19 .
TGTGCCAGCTCACCCAAGGACAGGACGATCTATGGCTACACCTTC CASSPKDRTIYGYTF TRBJ1-2 TRBD1 TRBV18 .
TGTGCCAGCTCACCGGGACAGGGAGTATCCTATGGCTACACCTTC CASSPGQGVSYGYTF TRBJ1-2 TRBD1 TRBV18 .
TGTGCCAGCAGCCCGCGGGACTCGAGCCTCACAGATACGCAGTATTTT CASSPRDSSLTDTQYF TRBJ2-3 . TRBV7-9 .
TGTGCCAGCAGTGAACAGGGTACCGGGGAGCTGTTTTTT CASSEQGTGELFF TRBJ2-2 . TRBV25-1 .
TGTGCCAGCAGCTTGCAGGACAGGGACACAGATACGCAGTATTTT CASSLQDRDTDTQYF TRBJ2-3 TRBD1 TRBV5-6 .
TGTGCCAGCAGTGACAGGGGGGGTACAGATACGCAGTATTTT CASSDRGGTDTQYF TRBJ2-3 . TRBV6-1 .
TGCGCCAGCAGCCGACTAGAGCGGTGGGATACGCAGTATTTT CASSRLERWDTQYF TRBJ2-3 . TRBV5-1 once
TGTGCCAGTAGTACCGGGACAGGGTTTTCAGAGACCCAGTACTTC CASSTGTGFSETQYF TRBJ2-5 TRBD1 TRBV19 .
TGCGCCAGCAGCCAACTTGGCCGTGCGAACACCGGGGAGCTGTTTTTT CASSQLGRANTGELFF TRBJ2-2 . TRBV4-1 .
TGTGCCAGCAAACCGACTAGCGGGATTATCAATGAGCAGTTCTTC CASKPTSGIINEQFF TRBJ2-1 TRBD2 TRBV2 once
TGTGCCAGCAGCTTAGTTTTGGGGGGGTATCAGCCCCAGCATTTT CASSLVLGGYQPQHF TRBJ1-5 . TRBV7-2 .
TGTGCCAGCAGTTTATCAGGTTTCTCTGGGGCCAACGTCCTGACTTTC CASSLSGFSGANVLTF TRBJ2-6 . TRBV28 .
TGTGCCATCAGTGAGGGACCCATTTATGAAGCTTTCTTT CAISEGPIYEAFF TRBJ1-1 . TRBV10-3 .
TGTGCCAGCACCCGGGACAGTAAACTGTTTTTT CASTRDSKLFF TRBJ1-4 TRBD1 TRBV28 .
TGTGCCAGCTCACCCTCGGTGGGCGTCACGACACCAGATACGCAGTATTTT CASSPSVGVTTPDTQYF TRBJ2-3 . TRBV18 .
TGCGCCAGCAGCCAACCCCTAGCGGGAGGGCCGATGGATACGCAGTATTTT CASSQPLAGGPMDTQYF TRBJ2-3 TRBD2 TRBV4-1 .
TGTGCCAGCTCACCACCCCGCCAGCGGGAGGTCTCAGATACGCAGTATTTT CASSPPRQREVSDTQYF TRBJ2-3 TRBD2 TRBV18 .
TGTGCCAGCAGCGTGGGACTAGCGGGAGTTCCTACCCAGTACTTC CASSVGLAGVPTQYF TRBJ2-5 TRBD2 TRBV9 .
TGTGCCAGCAGTCGAGCCGGGGCAGGGGGCTTCGGAACTGAAGCTTTCTTT CASSRAGAGGFGTEAFF TRBJ1-1 TRBD1 TRBV7-2 once
TGTGCCAGCAGTAGCGGTACTAGCTTAGGAGAGACCCAGTACTTC CASSSGTSLGETQYF TRBJ2-5 . TRBV6-1 once
TGTGCCAGCAGCCCGGGGGGGCCTGGGACCGGGGAGCTGTTTTTT CASSPGGPGTGELFF TRBJ2-2 TRBD2 TRBV5-4 .
TGCGCCAGCAGCTTGGGTTCGGGGGCAACTAATGAAAAACTGTTTTTT CASSLGSGATNEKLFF TRBJ1-4 . TRBV5-1 .
TGTGCCAGTAGTGTCCACAGGGTGGCCAAAAACATTCAGTACTTC CASSVHRVAKNIQYF TRBJ2-4 . TRBV19 .
TGTGCCAGCTTGAAGCGAAGTGGGTCACCCCTCCACTTT CASLKRSGSPLHF TRBJ1-6 . TRBV5-6 .
TGTGCCAGCAGTTACGGTCTGGGAACCTATGGCTACACCTTC CASSYGLGTYGYTF TRBJ1-2 . TRBV6-5 .
TGCGCCAGCAGCTTGGAATTAAGTATGAACACTGAAGCTTTCTTT CASSLELSMNTEAFF TRBJ1-1 . TRBV5-1 .
TGTGCCAGCAGCGAACGGGGGCCTGGAAACACCATATATTTT CASSERGPGNTIYF TRBJ1-3 . TRBV9 .
TGTGCCAGCTCACCGCGACTAGCGGGAGGGTACGAGCAGTACTTC CASSPRLAGGYEQYF TRBJ2-7 TRBD2 TRBV18 once
TGTGCCAGTAGCATCGGGACAGGGAACTATGGCTACACCTTC CASSIGTGNYGYTF TRBJ1-2 TRBD1 TRBV19 .
TGTGCCAGCAGCTTTTTCCGGCAGGGGTATGAAAAACTGTTTTTT CASSFFRQGYEKLFF TRBJ1-4 . TRBV5-6 .